A single sample gave rise to the 9 T cell receptor beta chains below, sequenced in a study of cytomegalovirus exposure and HLA in healthy donors. The table came from immunoSEQ multiplex PCR; TCRdb's copy has only in-frame clones and leaves some out. The sample yields over 110,000 clones, about 90% seen once. The sample comprised PBMCs. Source of these receptors: a young man in good health and CMV-seronegative.

This CDR3 reads CASSLSAAGTSAGTNEQFF. CDR3 nucleotides: TGTGCCAGCAGCTTATCGGCAGCCGGGACTAGCGCCGGGACGAATGAGCAGTTCTTC. The V gene is TRBV7-2, the J gene TRBJ2-1, with 10 nucleotides matching TRBD2. Germline lookup yields CDR1 SGHTA and CDR2 FQGNSA. The CDR3 extends over 19 amino acids. Germline trimming cut 2 bases from V and 7 bases from J; bases unmatched to any gene: 17.

The J gene is TRBJ2-5, the V gene TRBV28; tentative D call: TRBD1 (6 bases). V lost 5 bases and J lost 4, with 14 bases in between. The CDR3 consists of 14 residues. From germline, CDR1 is MDHEN and CDR2 SYDVKM. The chain's CDR3 is CASSPGQPGETQYF. In nucleotides, the CDR3 is TGTGCCAGCAGTCCCGGACAGCCTGGAGAGACCCAGTACTTC.

The rearrangement joins TRBV11-3 to TRBJ2-1, with D possibly matching TRBD1 (6 bases). The CDR3 totals 12 residues. Germline CDR1 SGHNT, CDR2 YENEEA. Trimming removed 5 bases from V and 8 bases from J, with 10 bases in between. The DNA of the CDR3 is TGTGCCAGCAGCAAACAGGGTTATGAGCAGTTCTTC. Translating it yields CASSKQGYEQFF.

The gene calls are TRBV27 and TRBJ1-1, with D unclear. The CDR3 runs 16 residues. Trimming shortened V by 1 base and J by 5 bases, and 17 bases separated the two germline ends. Germline V gene data show CDR1 as MNHEY and CDR2 as SMNVEV (reference sequence). The CDR3 sequence: CASSLYPRGKETEAFF. In DNA, the CDR3 is TGTGCCAGCAGTTTATACCCTAGAGGAAAAGAGACTGAAGCTTTCTTT.

This clone was seen a few times. V gene TRBV25-1 combines with J gene TRBJ2-5; TRBD2 aligns across 9 bases. Germline-derived CDR1 and CDR2 are MGHDK and SYGVNS. CDR3 size: 14 residues. V shed 8 bases and J 1 base; nucleotides not matched to a gene: 5. CDR3: CASRRTSAQETQYF. CDR3 DNA: TGTGCCAGCCGGCGGACTAGCGCCCAAGAGACCCAGTACTTC.

This rearrangement joins TRBV4-1 to TRBJ2-7; 9 bases map to TRBD2. Unmatched junction bases numbered 18, after V lost 3 bases and J lost 3 bases. Per germline, CDR1 MGHRA and CDR2 YSYEKL. The CDR3 runs to 19 residues. CDR3 sequence reads: CASSQSPPGVAGDHYEQYF. CDR3 in DNA: TGCGCCAGCAGCCAGAGCCCGCCCGGGGTAGCGGGGGACCACTACGAGCAGTACTTC.

This chain uses TRBV2 with TRBJ2-7; 8 nucleotides agree with TRBD1. V was clipped by 5 bases and J by 3 bases; unmatched bases: 9. The germline gives CDR1 SNHLY, CDR2 FYNNEI. The CDR3 extends over 15 amino acids. CDR3 nucleotide sequence: TGTGCCAGCAGTCCCGGGACAGGAAGGGGCTACGAGCAGTACTTC. This encodes CASSPGTGRGYEQYF. Together with reference TRBV2 and TRBJ2-7, the CDR3 gives the full variable domain: EPEVTQTPSHQVTQMGQEVILRCVPISNHLYFYWYRQILGQKVEFLVSFYNNEISEKSEIFDDQFSVERPDGSNFTLKIRSTKLEDSAMYFCASSPGTGRGYEQYFGPGTRLTVT.

The chain carries TRBV27 and TRBJ1-1; 9 nucleotides match TRBD1. The germline CDR1 and CDR2 sequences are MNHEY and SMNVEV (reference sequence). CDR3 length: 16 residues. Unmatched junction bases numbered 11, after V lost 4 bases and J lost 5 bases. Here the CDR3 reads CASSSRTGVVRTEAFF. The CDR3 region has the DNA TGTGCCAGCAGTTCTCGGACAGGGGTGGTACGGACTGAAGCTTTCTTT.

The chain combines TRBV29-1 with TRBJ2-5; D uncertain. CDR3 length: 13 residues. Trimming took off 7 bases at V and 4 bases at J, with 16 bases between the two ends. Germline-derived CDR1 and CDR2 are SQVTM and ANQGSEA. The CDR3 sequence: CSAGATSGETQYF. CDR3 DNA sequence: TGCAGCGCCGGCGCAACCTCAGGAGAGACCCAGTACTTC.